One sample yielded the 20 T cell receptor beta chains listed below, sequenced in a study of T-cell memory formation after mild COVID-19. TCRdb re-called the 5' RACE reads with MiXCR, one entry per CDR3 protein. The data contain about 90,000 distinct CDR3 sequences, more than 10% of them seen just once; the ten biggest clones take up about 27%. Sequenced input: PBMCs or a T cell subset sorted from them (not recorded which). The receptors come from an adult woman who had mild COVID-19 (a few samples of this study predate the infection). Cell type and time point are not known.

This clonotype was seen more than once but under ten times. This chain uses TRBV20-1 with TRBJ2-3; 10 nucleotides align to TRBD2. Germline-derived CDR1 and CDR2 are DFQATT and SNEGSKA (reference sequence). With V trimmed by 3 bases and J by 1 base, 13 bases remained unmatched. This CDR3 has 18 amino acids. This CDR3 reads CSASGLSSGGGGTDTQYF. The CDR3 nucleotides are TGCAGTGCTAGCGGGTTGTCTAGCGGGGGCGGGGGCACAGATACGCAGTATTTT.

This chain uses TRBV7-3 with TRBJ2-3; the D gene is possibly TRBD1 (6 bases). CDR1 and CDR2 from the germline V gene are SGHTA and FQGTGA. The CDR3 spans 16 residues. V was pared by 0 bases and J by 4 bases, with 14 bases between. CDR3 protein: CASSLTTCRGADTQYF. In DNA, the CDR3 is TGTGCCAGCAGCTTAACTACGTGCAGGGGTGCAGATACGCAGTATTTT.

In its sample, this clonotype was seen a few times. The CDR3 region is CASSDTGQGDSGANVLTF. CDR3 coding DNA: TGCGCCAGCAGTGATACGGGACAGGGGGACTCTGGGGCCAACGTCCTGACTTTC. The chain couples TRBV10-1 to TRBJ2-6; TRBD1 matches 11 bases. V shed 3 bases and J 0 bases; nucleotides not matched to a gene: 4. This CDR3 is 18 amino acids long. CDR1 and CDR2 (germline): WNHNN, SYGVQD (reference sequence).

The chain combines TRBV29-1 with TRBJ2-5; tentatively, D is TRBD1 (6 bases). This CDR3 spans 12 amino acids. V shed 6 bases and J shed 5 bases, with 13 bases lying between them. The germline V gene encodes CDR1 SQVTM and CDR2 ANQGSEA. CDR3 coding DNA: TGCAGCGTCCTCCAGGGGACCGAGACCCAGTACTTC. Translated: CSVLQGTETQYF.

This clonotype has more than one count but fewer than ten. The chain joins TRBV4-3 to TRBJ2-1, with TRBD2 as a possible D gene (6 bases). Germline CDR1 is LGHNA and CDR2 is YSLEER. Trimming took 0 bases from V and 4 from J, leaving 16 bases between them. This CDR3 comprises 17 residues. CDR3 nucleotides: TGCGCCAGCAGCCAAGATCTTGGGGCAGGGAGGTACAATGAGCAGTTCTTC. Its protein is CASSQDLGAGRYNEQFF.

V gene TRBV5-5 combines with J gene TRBJ1-2, with D hard to call. CDR1 and CDR2 (germline): SGHKS, YYEKEE (reference sequence). The germline V and J ends were trimmed by 7 bases and 2 bases, with 15 bases remaining between them. There are 14 residues in the CDR3. DNA of the CDR3: TGTGCCAGCCTGGGAGCCTATGGGAACTATGGCTACACCTTC. Amino acid sequence: CASLGAYGNYGYTF.

In its sample, this clonotype was seen a few times. This chain uses TRBV20-1 with TRBJ2-7; D might be TRBD1 (6 bases). CDR1 and CDR2 (germline): DFQATT, SNEGSKA (reference sequence). This CDR3 comprises 11 residues. V lost 5 bases and J lost 3, with 8 bases in between. The DNA for the CDR3 is TGCAGTGCTGCAGGGGACTACGAGCAGTACTTC. Protein product: CSAAGDYEQYF.

V gene TRBV19 combines with J gene TRBJ2-3, with TRBD2 as a possible D gene (5 bases). V was trimmed by 5 bases and J by 6 bases, leaving 9 bases between them. This CDR3 region has 12 residues. Germline loops: CDR1 LNHDA, CDR2 SQIVND (reference sequence). As DNA, the CDR3 is TGTGCCAGTAGTGTTCCGGGGGATACGCAGTATTTT. Translating gives CASSVPGDTQYF.

The chain joins TRBV4-2 to TRBJ2-3, with 7 bases that match TRBD1. Germline CDR1 reads LGHNA; CDR2 reads YNFKEQ. Trimming removed 0 bases from V and 2 bases from J; junction bases left unmatched: 8. CDR3 length: 17 residues. In nucleotides, the CDR3 is TGTGCCAGCAGCCAAGATGACAGGGAAACCTACACAGATACGCAGTATTTT. Its translation: CASSQDDRETYTDTQYF.

This rearrangement joins TRBV6-5 to TRBJ2-7; D gene uncertain. In germline, CDR1 is MNHEY, CDR2 SVGAGI. V was cut by 0 bases and J by 9 bases, with 15 bases left in between. CDR3 length: 14 amino acids. CDR3 in DNA: TGTGCCAGCAGTTACTCGGGCTATCGAGCGAGGCAGTACTTC. Its protein product is CASSYSGYRARQYF.

This chain uses TRBV25-1 with TRBJ2-3; possibly TRBD1 or TRBD2 for D (5 bases each). The ends were cut back, 3 bases at V and 2 bases at J, with 21 bases in the middle. Germline values: CDR1 MGHDK, CDR2 SYGVNS. The CDR3 runs 18 residues. The CDR3 loop is CASSEGVDRNRDTDTQYF. The CDR3 DNA follows: TGTGCCAGCAGTGAGGGGGTCGATCGGAACAGAGACACAGATACGCAGTATTTT.

A few counts support this clonotype. Germline is not matched at one junction end, which may reflect a read error. V gene TRBV23-1 combines with J gene TRBJ2-5; D remains unclear. TRBV23-1 is an open reading frame, and its role is uncertain. This CDR3 has 12 amino acids. In nucleotides, the CDR3 is TGCGCCGGCAGGCGACGCCAAGAGACCCAGTACTTC. Translation: CAGRRRQETQYF.

This clonotype was observed a handful of times. The chain has TRBV7-9 and TRBJ2-7; TRBD2 might be the D (6 bases). The CDR3 has 14 residues. The V gene's germline CDR1 is SEHNR and CDR2 FQNEAQ (reference sequence). The germline V and J ends were trimmed by 1 base and 3 bases, with 10 bases remaining between them. CDR3 nucleotides: TGTGCCAGCAGCTTAGTTCTCGGGGGCTACGAGCAGTACTTC. Its protein product is CASSLVLGGYEQYF.

The sample holds a few counts of this clonotype. The CDR3 sequence is CASSFLGQGNEQYF. The CDR3 DNA follows: TGTGCCAGCAGCTTTCTGGGACAGGGGAACGAGCAGTACTTC. The rearrangement uses TRBV7-6 and TRBJ2-7; 10 bases are a match to TRBD1. This CDR3 spans 14 amino acids. The V gene end was trimmed by 3 bases and the J gene end by 5 bases; junction bases not matched to a gene: 4. From germline, CDR1 is SGHVS and CDR2 FNYEAQ.

A few counts support this clonotype. The chain links TRBV9 to TRBJ1-1, with 9 bases aligning to TRBD1. Looked up from germline, CDR1 is SGDLS and CDR2 is YYNGEE. V was clipped by 5 bases and J by 4 bases; unmatched bases: 6. The CDR3 contains 14 residues. CDR3 amino acids: CASRDPQGATEAFF. Written as DNA, the CDR3 is TGTGCCAGCAGAGACCCACAGGGGGCCACTGAAGCTTTCTTT.

This clonotype was counted at least ten times. This chain uses TRBV5-1 with TRBJ2-1; 9 bases agree with TRBD1. Germline V gene data show CDR1 as SGHRS and CDR2 as YFSETQ. CDR3 length equals 15 residues. The V and J ends lost 5 bases and 4 bases, in that order; junction bases with no gene match: 7. The DNA for the CDR3 is TGCGCCAGCAGTTCCCCGGGACAGGGATACAATGAGCAGTTCTTC. This translates into CASSSPGQGYNEQFF.

The CDR3 DNA reads TGTGCCAGCTCACCAAGCAGGGGTTCCCACGAGCAGTACTTC. It encodes CASSPSRGSHEQYF. The J gene is TRBJ2-7, the V gene TRBV18; a weak D match, TRBD1 (6 bases). Germline CDR1 and CDR2: KGHSH and LQKENI. The V and J ends lost 2 bases and 5 bases respectively, with 13 bases between them. This CDR3 is built from 14 residues. Full variable domain (outside the CDR3, taken from reference TRBV18 and TRBJ2-7): NAGVMQNPRHLVRRRGQEARLRCSPMKGHSHVYWYRQLPEEGLKFMVYLQKENIIDESGMPKERFSAEFPKEGPSILRIQQVVRGDSAAYFCASSPSRGSHEQYFGPGTRLTVT.

Concerning this clonotype: A junction boundary mismatches the germline segment, possibly from a read error. The chain joins TRBV3-1 to TRBJ2-7; D may be TRBD2 (5 bases). In germline, CDR1 is LGHDT, CDR2 YNNKEL (reference sequence). The CDR3 covers 16 residues. The CDR3 loop is CASSKEGGLSSYEQYF. CDR3 sequence (DNA): TGTGCCAGCAGCAAAGAGGGCGGCTTGAGCTCCTACGAGCAGTACTTC.

This clonotype was counted between two and nine times. The rearrangement uses TRBV5-1 and TRBJ2-5; D tentatively reads TRBD1 or TRBD2 (6 bases each). Germline CDR1 reads SGHRS; CDR2 reads YFSETQ. CDR3 length: 14 residues. V lost 7 bases and J lost 4, with 17 bases in between. Here the CDR3 reads CASSRRGPLETQYF. The CDR3 DNA reads as TGCGCCAGCTCCCGCCGGGGGCCGTTAGAGACCCAGTACTTC.

The V gene is TRBV20-1, the J gene TRBJ2-7; D uncertain. Looked up from germline, CDR1 is DFQATT and CDR2 is SNEGSKA (reference sequence). The CDR3 sequence is 13 residues long. V was shortened by 0 bases and J by 2 bases, with 8 bases between the two germline ends. The CDR3 here is CSARDGETYEQYF. The CDR3 DNA follows: TGCAGTGCTAGAGATGGAGAAACCTACGAGCAGTACTTC.